The 7 T cell receptor beta chains below all came from one sample that was sequenced in a study of cytomegalovirus exposure and HLA in healthy donors (dated by TCRdb to the late 2010s). The method was the immunoSEQ multiplex PCR assay. The multiplex PCR relied on a mix of 60 forward primers for TCR Vbeta segments and 13 reverse primers for TCR Jbeta segments. The table was pulled from immuneACCESS by TCRdb, which kept in-frame rearrangements only. Such tables lose some clones; where checked, under half of the loss comes from unresolved V genes, and the rest has no known cause. The sample yields roughly 110,000 clones; over 70% were counted once. Together, the top ten hold 2% to 2.5% of the sample. Specimen: PBMCs. Receptors originate from a man aged 30 to 39 in good health and CMV-seronegative.

The chain recombines TRBV5-1 with TRBJ1-2, with D perhaps matching TRBD1 (5 bases). Trimming removed 4 bases at V and 6 bases at J, with 19 bases between. Germline V CDR1 and CDR2: SGHRS, YFSETQ. CDR3 size: 15 residues. DNA of the CDR3: TGCGCCAGCAGCCCTGGCGGGGGGAGTAAGGATGGCTACACCTTC. This codes for CASSPGGGSKDGYTF.

The gene calls are TRBV11-2 and TRBJ2-6; possible D gene TRBD2, 7 bases. Deletions cut 1 base from V and 3 bases from J, with 16 bases between. The CDR3 contains 18 residues. Germline CDR1 reads SGHAT; CDR2 reads FQNNGV. In DNA form, the CDR3 reads TGTGCCAGCAGCTTAGTGAAGGGGGGGGATGGTGGGGCCAACGTCCTGACTTTC. It specifies CASSLVKGGDGGANVLTF.

The chain carries TRBV6-6 and TRBJ2-7; maybe TRBD1 (7 bases). Germline CDR1 is MNHNY and CDR2 is SVGAGI (reference sequence). V was cut by 5 bases and J by 6 bases, with 20 bases left in between. The CDR3 loop spans 15 amino acids. The CDR3 region has the DNA TGTGCCAGCAGTCTCTACTGGAGGGACAGCGGCGAGCAGTACTTC. The encoded protein is CASSLYWRDSGEQYF.

The V and J genes are TRBV30 and TRBJ1-5, with TRBD1 matching over 7 bases. The CDR3 length is 13 residues. V lost 2 bases, J lost 6 bases, and 4 bases stayed unmatched. From germline, CDR1 is GTSNPN and CDR2 SVGIG (reference sequence). CDR3 amino acids: CAWSFGDSQPQHF. DNA for the CDR3: TGTGCCTGGAGTTTTGGGGACAGTCAGCCCCAGCATTTT.

On this clone: The junction differs from germline at one of its ends, possibly a read error. V is TRBV30 and J is TRBJ2-7; unclear D gene. The CDR3 covers 11 residues. Germline-derived CDR1 and CDR2 are GTSNPN and SVGIG (reference sequence). CDR3 in DNA: TGTGCCTGGAGTGTTTTAAGCTATACGTCTTTC. The encoded protein is CAWSVLSYTSF.

V is TRBV2 and J is TRBJ2-1; TRBD2 agrees at 11 bases. The V gene end was trimmed by 8 bases and the J gene end by 0 bases; junction bases not matched to a gene: 9. From germline, CDR1 is SNHLY and CDR2 FYNNEI. The CDR3 contains 17 residues. The CDR3 protein is CASLGLAGRSSYNEQFF. In DNA form, the CDR3 reads TGTGCCAGCCTCGGACTAGCGGGCCGGAGCTCCTACAATGAGCAGTTCTTC.

The genes are TRBV7-3 and TRBJ2-3; 8 nucleotides match TRBD1. Per the germline V gene, CDR1 is SGHTA and CDR2 is FQGTGA. CDR3 size: 15 residues. The V segment lost 5 bases and the J segment 2 bases; nucleotides outside the gene matches: 6. The CDR3 sequence is CASSLTGALTDTQYF. The DNA of the CDR3 is TGTGCCAGCAGCCTGACAGGGGCACTCACAGATACGCAGTATTTT.